This note documents a single T cell receptor (beta chain) sequence. CDR3 size: 15 residues. The ends lost 4 bases at V and 9 bases at J; junction bases unmatched: 7. Germline CDR1 reads SGHRS; CDR2 reads YFSETQ. For TCRbeta, the library was prepared with unique molecular identifiers. MiXCR, applied by TCRdb to the PCR reads, yields one record per CDR3 protein. The sample consists of 500,000 or so distinct CDR3 sequences, approximately 32% of them appearing once. This record comes from a study of T-cell reconstitution after alpha-beta-depleted transplantation in children. The receptor was derived from a human donor who donated a stem cell graft to a child with aplastic anemia. Sequenced material: PBMCs from the stem cell graft donor, taken from the stem cell graft. The chain uses TRBV5-1 and TRBJ2-2, with 12 bases that match TRBD1. This CDR3 reads CASSTGTGGVRELFF. The CDR3 DNA reads TGCGCCAGCAGCACCGGGACAGGGGGCGTGCGGGAGCTGTTTTTT.